A single T cell receptor (beta chain) is shown here with its context. The antigen it recognizes is unknown. It has no much larger one-base neighbor in the sample; base qualities were not kept. Between the V and J ends, shortened by 5 bases and 1 base respectively, the junction contains 17 bases. Looking up the germline V gene yields CDR1 SGHNT and CDR2 YENEEA. The CDR3 sequence holds 16 residues, the cysteine and phenylalanine included. Here the CDR3 DNA is all that survives: 48 bases in frame from base 1. This sample is drawn from a study of blood T cell repertoires in COVID-19 (dated by TCRdb to between 2020 and 2021). For the wider study: Samples covering the acute and convalescent phases of COVID-19 were provided by collaborators in the United States, Italy and Spain. The material from the prospective study consisted of cDNA or gDNA derived from T cells, B-cell-depleted T cells, or PBMCs. Deeply sampled blood TCRbeta repertoires from subjects exposed to, actively infected with, or recovered from COVID-19 were included in the dataset. The repertoires were made available in a free public database intended to serve as a resource for research on the immune response to SARS-CoV-2. Samples were obtained from the ongoing ImmuneRACE study (first 160 participants) and from 1,254 subjects provided by 6 global collaborators. Nearly every sample came with metadata listing a de-identified subject ID, COVID-19 status, age in years and sex. Where available, HLA class I and class II types were obtained from metadata supplied by the sample provider rather than from assay-based typing.

TCRbeta CDR3 regions were amplified from genomic DNA using the immunoSEQ Assay, a bias-controlled multiplex PCR. Processing in the source paper ran as follows. Within the assay, amplification of reference gene primers was used to estimate how many nucleated cells each sample contained. To quantify the absolute abundance of each unique TCRbeta CDR3 rearrangement, sequence reads were collapsed and filtered. For each sample, productive Simpson clonality was calculated as the square root of Simpson's diversity index over productive rearrangements. TCRdb provides this immuneACCESS table in a form limited to in-frame rearrangements. Some clones are lacking; in checked studies, under half of them reflect an unresolved V gene, and why the rest are absent is not known. The DNA was the basis for D and trimming; V, J and clone size are from that table. The sample has approximately 100,000 clones on record, approximately 91% of them singletons. The ten top clones hold more than 0.85% of the sample.

Collaborating institutions collected whole blood in K2EDTA tubes following their own protocols. For TCRbeta analysis, collaborator samples were shipped as frozen whole blood, as isolated PBMCs, or as DNA extracted from either sample type. The research as a whole found: The quantity of clinical and demographic metadata differed by source and by participant and was supplied without curation.

The TCR was taken from a man aged 60 to 69 with acute or convalescent COVID-19. Sequencing was carried out using peripheral blood. The chain is encoded by TRBV11-3 joined to TRBJ1-1; a weak D assignment points to TRBD1 (6 bases agree). The CDR3: CASSPQGRPKNTEAFF. The DNA reads TGTGCCAGCAGCCCACAGGGCCGCCCCAAGAACACTGAAGCTTTCTTT.